A single sample is the source of the 27 T cell receptor beta chains below, sequenced in a study of blood T cell repertoires in COVID-19. The table came from immunoSEQ multiplex PCR; TCRdb's copy has only in-frame clones and leaves some out. This sample yields approximately 110,000 clones, of which 81% are seen a single time; more than 30% belongs to the top ten. Sequencing used peripheral blood. These receptors were taken from an elderly man with acute or convalescent COVID-19.

The V gene is TRBV28, the J gene TRBJ1-1; D may be TRBD1 (5 bases). The CDR3 is 15 residues long. V dropped 1 base and J dropped 0 bases, with 9 bases sitting between them. Per germline, CDR1 MDHEN and CDR2 SYDVKM. CDR3 loop: CASSLLFRVNTEAFF. The CDR3 coding sequence is TGTGCCAGCAGTTTATTGTTCAGGGTGAACACTGAAGCTTTCTTT. The full variable domain, completed using reference TRBV28 and TRBJ1-1, is DVKVTQSSRYLVKRTGEKVFLECVQDMDHENMFWYRQDPGLGLRLIYFSYDVKMKEKGDIPEGYSVSREKKERFSLILESASTNQTSMYLCASSLLFRVNTEAFFGQGTRLTVV.

V is TRBV30 and J is TRBJ2-2, with TRBD1 matching over 7 bases. Germline loops: CDR1 GTSNPN, CDR2 SVGIG (reference sequence). The CDR3 sequence is 15 residues long. J was trimmed by 6 bases and V by 2 bases; bases with no gene match: 9. The DNA of the CDR3 is TGTGCCTGGAGTACCCTGACAGGGTCCGCCGGGGAGCTGTTTTTT. This encodes CAWSTLTGSAGELFF. Variable domain in full (rest from reference TRBV30 and TRBJ2-2): SQTIHQWPATLVQPVGSPLSLECTVEGTSNPNLYWYRQAAGRGLQLLFYSVGIGQISSEVPQNLSASRPQDRQFILSSKKLLLSDSGFYLCAWSTLTGSAGELFFGEGSRLTVL.

The chain joins TRBV5-1 to TRBJ1-1; D gene ambiguous. Trimming cost V 2 bases and J 8 bases, with 16 bases left between them. This CDR3 comprises 14 residues. The V gene's germline CDR1 is SGHRS and CDR2 YFSETQ. CDR3 loop: CASSLSQASPEAFF. The CDR3 DNA sequence: TGCGCCAGCAGCTTAAGTCAGGCCAGCCCCGAAGCTTTCTTT. The full variable domain, rest sourced from reference TRBV5-1 and TRBJ1-1, is KAGVTQTPRYLIKTRGQQVTLSCSPISGHRSVSWYQQTPGQGLQFLFEYFSETQRNKGNFPGRFSGRQFSNSRSEMNVSTLELGDSALYLCASSLSQASPEAFFGQGTRLTVV.

The chain recombines TRBV10-3 with TRBJ2-5, with 8 bases aligning to TRBD1. CDR3 length: 14 residues. J lost 5 bases, V lost 10 bases, and 12 bases had no gene match. Germline V gene sequence: CDR1 ENHRY, CDR2 SYGVKD. CDR3 amino acids: CATGQGSRTETQYF. The CDR3 DNA sequence: TGTGCCACCGGACAGGGAAGTCGAACGGAGACCCAGTACTTC.

The chain is built from TRBV29-1 and TRBJ2-6; TRBD2 is a possible D gene (6 bases). CDR1 is SQVTM and CDR2 is ANQGSEA in the germline V gene. The CDR3 has 18 residues. The V end was cut by 4 bases, the J end by 0 bases, with 19 bases between. The CDR3 region is CSVAATGTLSSGANVLTF. The CDR3 DNA reads as TGCAGCGTTGCGGCAACCGGGACTCTAAGCTCTGGGGCCAACGTCCTGACTTTC.

This clone came up once. The chain uses TRBV11-2 and TRBJ2-1, with 10 nucleotides matching TRBD2. Germline V gene lookup returns CDR1 SGHAT and CDR2 FQNNGV. V was clipped by 2 bases and J by 6 bases; unmatched bases: 4. The CDR3 is 15 amino acids. This chain's CDR3 is CASSLRLAGANEQFF. The DNA for the CDR3 is TGTGCCAGCAGCTTAAGGCTAGCGGGAGCCAATGAGCAGTTCTTC.

This sequence joins TRBV19 and TRBJ1-2; 8 bases fit TRBD1. The CDR3 extends over 17 amino acids. Germline CDR1 is LNHDA and CDR2 is SQIVND (reference sequence). Trimming took 7 bases from V and 4 from J; bases not matched to a gene: 17. CDR3 amino acids: CASTQSGRDRRLYGYTF. The CDR3 region has the DNA TGTGCCAGTACCCAAAGCGGAAGGGACAGGCGCCTCTATGGCTACACCTTC.

The chain links TRBV6-2 or TRBV6-3 to TRBJ1-1; D not resolved. V lost 4 bases and J lost 0, with 9 bases in between. Germline lookup yields CDR1 MNHEY and CDR2 SVGEGT. CDR3 length: 14 residues. CDR3 loop: CASSSYSVNTEAFF. The CDR3 DNA sequence: TGTGCCAGCAGTTCCTATTCGGTGAACACTGAAGCTTTCTTT.

The rearrangement joins TRBV7-8 to TRBJ1-5; unclear D gene. The length of the CDR3 is 12 residues. CDR1 SGHVS and CDR2 FQNEAQ come from the germline V gene. Deletions cut 5 bases from V and 6 bases from J, with 8 bases between. The CDR3 protein is CASSLLGQPQHF. The CDR3 coding sequence is TGTGCCAGCAGCCTACTAGGTCAGCCCCAGCATTTT.

V gene TRBV7-2 combines with J gene TRBJ2-4; 11 nucleotides agree with TRBD1. Germline CDR1 is SGHTA and CDR2 is FQGNSA. The CDR3 consists of 15 residues. The trim removed 1 base at V and 12 bases at J, leaving 8 bases unmatched. The CDR3 here is CASSLEPQDRGRQYF. The CDR3 bases are TGTGCCAGCAGCTTAGAGCCCCAGGACAGGGGGCGTCAGTACTTC.

This clone appeared once. J is TRBJ1-4 and V is TRBV18; TRBD1 matches at 7 bases. CDR3 length: 14 amino acids. From germline, CDR1 is KGHSH and CDR2 LQKENI. The J segment lost 8 bases and the V segment lost 5 bases, leaving 8 bases of the junction unmatched. The CDR3 region is CASSKGQLEEKLFF. In DNA form, the CDR3 reads TGTGCCAGCTCAAAGGGACAGTTAGAGGAAAAACTGTTTTTT.

This chain joins TRBV29-1 and TRBJ2-3; 7 bases agree with TRBD1. The CDR3 consists of 16 residues. Trimming removed 4 bases from V and 4 bases from J; junction bases left unmatched: 14. The germline gives CDR1 SQVTM, CDR2 ANQGSEA. CDR3 sequence (DNA): TGCAGCGTTGGGATGTTGAGGGGGCGAGGGTCAGATACGCAGTATTTT. This translates into CSVGMLRGRGSDTQYF.

This clone was observed a handful of times. This chain uses TRBV18 with TRBJ1-1, with 8 bases identical to TRBD1. The CDR3 totals 12 residues. CDR1 and CDR2 from the germline V gene are KGHSH and LQKENI. V lost 3 bases and J lost 10; bases outside the gene matches: 4. The CDR3 nucleotides read TGTGCCAGCTCACCTGGACAGGGACGAGCTTTCTTT. Protein sequence: CASSPGQGRAFF.

The chain uses TRBV12-5 and TRBJ1-4, with 7 bases aligning to TRBD1. The J segment lost 7 bases and the V segment lost 1 base, leaving 6 bases of the junction unmatched. Germline CDR1 LGHNT, CDR2 FRNRAP. This CDR3 spans 15 amino acids. The CDR3: CASGLEPGQTEKLFF. The CDR3 region has the DNA TGTGCTAGTGGTTTGGAGCCGGGACAGACTGAAAAACTGTTTTTT.

The V call is TRBV18, the J call TRBJ1-1, with D maybe TRBD1 (5 bases). V was clipped by 2 bases and J by 0 bases, with 7 bases between them. The CDR3 totals 14 residues. Germline CDR1 KGHSH, CDR2 LQKENI. The CDR3 nucleotides read TGTGCCAGCTCACCAGACAGCTTGAACACTGAAGCTTTCTTT. Its protein is CASSPDSLNTEAFF.

The chain combines TRBV5-1 with TRBJ2-3; 9 bases are shared with TRBD1. Germline loops: CDR1 SGHRS, CDR2 YFSETQ. The junction had 4 bases not matched to a gene; V was cut back by 0 bases and J by 5 bases. CDR3 length: 15 amino acids. DNA of the CDR3: TGCGCCAGCAGCTTGGGGACAGGGGTCGGAGATACGCAGTATTTT. It yields the protein CASSLGTGVGDTQYF.

Written as DNA, the CDR3 is TGTGCCAGCAGCAGGAGACAGGGAGTAAGCAATCAGCCCCAGCATTTT. Protein: CASSRRQGVSNQPQHF. J is TRBJ1-5 and V is TRBV5-6; 7 bases map to TRBD1. From germline, CDR1 is SGHDT and CDR2 YYEEEE. With 4 bases clipped from V and 1 base from J, the junction kept 8 bases outside the gene matches. The CDR3 sequence is 16 residues long.

This chain joins TRBV6-4 and TRBJ2-6; a weak D match, TRBD2 (6 bases). The CDR3 has 17 amino acids. Per the germline V gene, CDR1 is MRHNA and CDR2 is SNTAGT. Trimming pared 3 bases from V and 0 bases from J, leaving 12 bases between. CDR3 in amino acids: CASSEDSGGSGANVLTF. The CDR3 DNA is TGTGCCAGCAGTGAGGATAGCGGAGGCTCTGGGGCCAACGTCCTGACTTTC.

This chain uses TRBV4-3 with TRBJ1-5; no reliable D call. V gave up 1 base and J gave up 0 bases, with 7 bases separating them. The CDR3 consists of 15 residues. From germline, CDR1 is LGHNA and CDR2 YSLEER. CDR3: CASSQAYYSNQPQHF. As DNA, the CDR3 is TGCGCCAGCAGCCAAGCATACTATAGCAATCAGCCCCAGCATTTT.

As for this clone: Relative to the germline gene, one junction end is altered; a read error may explain this. The chain has TRBV7-7 and TRBJ2-1; possible D gene TRBD2, 5 bases. The CDR3 contains 15 residues. The germline gives CDR1 SSHAT, CDR2 FNYEAQ (reference sequence). The CDR3 reads CASSLLGSSYNEQFF. Written as DNA, the CDR3 is TGTGCTAGCAGCTTATTGGGGAGCTCCTACAATGAGCAGTTCTTC. Full variable domain (remainder filled in from reference TRBV7-7 and TRBJ2-1): GAGVSQSPRYKVTKRGQDVTLRCDPISSHATLYWYQQALGQGPEFLTYFNYEAQPDKSGLPSDRFSAERPEGSISTLTIQRTEQRDSAMYRCASSLLGSSYNEQFFGPGTRLTVL.

The chain uses TRBV7-9 and TRBJ1-1, with 7 bases lining up with TRBD1. The CDR3 runs 15 residues. V lost 5 bases to trimming and J lost 4 bases; unmatched junction nucleotides: 10. Germline assignment: CDR1 SEHNR and CDR2 FQNEAQ (reference sequence). The CDR3 sequence is CASSRTGVGFTEAFF. The CDR3 region has the DNA TGTGCCAGCAGCCGAACAGGGGTTGGTTTCACTGAAGCTTTCTTT. Combining the CDR3 with reference TRBV7-9 and TRBJ1-1 gives the whole variable domain DTGVSQNPRHKITKRGQNVTFRCDPISEHNRLYWYRQTLGQGPEFLTYFQNEAQLEKSRLLSDRFSAERPKGSFSTLEIQRTEQGDSAMYLCASSRTGVGFTEAFFGQGTRLTVV.

This chain uses TRBV6-5 with TRBJ1-1; 7 bases fit TRBD1. CDR1 and CDR2 from the germline V gene are MNHEY and SVGAGI. The length of the CDR3 is 14 residues. With 3 bases clipped from V and 2 bases from J, the junction kept 3 bases outside the gene matches. The DNA of the CDR3 is TGTGCCAGCAGTTATGAGGGGGCCAACACTGAAGCTTTCTTT. Its protein product is CASSYEGANTEAFF.

This chain connects TRBV7-2 to TRBJ1-4; D call uncertain. The ends were cut back, 1 base at V and 5 bases at J, with 8 bases in the middle. This CDR3 has 14 amino acids. Germline values: CDR1 SGHTA, CDR2 FQGNSA. For the CDR3, the DNA is TGTGCCAGCAGCTTAGTTACAGCAAATGAAAAACTGTTTTTT. Translated, it gives CASSLVTANEKLFF.

V is TRBV5-4 and J is TRBJ1-1, with 7 bases matching TRBD1. CDR1 is SGHNT, CDR2 YYREEE, per germline (reference sequence). V was clipped by 1 base and J by 1 base; unmatched bases: 7. The CDR3 is 16 amino acids. The chain's CDR3 is CASSLRIRTGNTEAFF. CDR3 sequence (DNA): TGTGCCAGCAGCTTGAGAATCCGGACAGGGAACACTGAAGCTTTCTTT.

The chain is built from TRBV6-2 or TRBV6-3 and TRBJ1-2; 7 bases line up with TRBD1. V lost 2 bases, J lost 2 bases, and 2 bases stayed unmatched. This CDR3 is built from 14 residues. Germline loops: CDR1 MNHEY, CDR2 SVGEGT. The CDR3 DNA is TGTGCCAGCAGTTACGAGACAGGGAACTATGGCTACACCTTC. Protein sequence: CASSYETGNYGYTF.

To note about this clone: The sample has other DNA sequences that encode this CDR3 too. J is TRBJ2-7 and V is TRBV5-1; D might be TRBD1 (6 bases). V lost 2 bases, J lost 3 bases, and 6 bases lay in between. CDR1 is SGHRS, CDR2 YFSETQ, per germline. The CDR3 totals 12 residues. This chain's CDR3 is CASSLQGYEQYF. The DNA for the CDR3 is TGCGCCAGCAGCTTACAGGGCTACGAGCAGTACTTC. The whole variable domain, remainder taken from reference TRBV5-1 and TRBJ2-7, is KAGVTQTPRYLIKTRGQQVTLSCSPISGHRSVSWYQQTPGQGLQFLFEYFSETQRNKGNFPGRFSGRQFSNSRSEMNVSTLELGDSALYLCASSLQGYEQYFGPGTRLTVT.

The chain is built from TRBV25-1 and TRBJ2-1; TRBD2 matches at 14 bases. Germline V lookup: CDR1 MGHDK, CDR2 SYGVNS. The CDR3 length is 16 residues. The junction had 11 bases not matched to a gene; V was cut back by 8 bases and J by 8 bases. CDR3 loop: CASHPRLAGGPDEQFF. The CDR3 DNA follows: TGTGCCAGCCATCCCCGACTAGCGGGAGGGCCAGATGAGCAGTTCTTC.